This record concerns one T cell receptor (beta chain) sequence. The data were obtained in a study of blood T cell repertoires in COVID-19. Study at large: Both acute and convalescent COVID-19 samples were obtained from the United States, Italy and Spain.

As handled by the study authors: Using reference gene primer amplification, nucleated cell counts were estimated. Generated by immunoSEQ multiplex PCR, the TCRdb table keeps only in-frame clones and is missing some. Clonal size and the V and J genes are those of that table, whereas D and trimming came from the DNA. The sample has more than 150,000 clones; under 85% are singletons. The CDR3 totals 14 residues. CDR1 is KGHDR and CDR2 is SFDVKD in the germline V gene. Trimming left V 4 bases short and J 5 bases short, with 12 bases between. The sequence came from a human donor in a cohort sampled during active COVID-19. The rearrangement uses TRBV24-1 and TRBJ2-3; D gene ambiguous. Material for sequencing was peripheral blood. The CDR3 here is CATSDRSLGDTQYF. The CDR3, as DNA: TGTGCCACCAGTGACCGCAGTCTAGGAGATACGCAGTATTTT.